One and the same sample provided the 18 T cell receptor beta chains below, sequenced in a study of technical replicates of blood from a few donors. The table came from immunoSEQ multiplex PCR; TCRdb's copy has only in-frame clones and leaves some out. This repertoire shows some 89,000 clones, around 96% found once; its top ten account for around 0.31%. Specimen: T cells isolated from PBMCs. Receptor source: a human donor in good health.

The CDR3: CASSIPSRADFYNEQFF. In DNA, the CDR3 is TGTGCCAGTAGTATTCCCTCGAGAGCAGACTTTTACAATGAGCAGTTCTTC. The chain links TRBV19 to TRBJ2-1, with D unclear. In germline, CDR1 is LNHDA, CDR2 SQIVND (reference sequence). Trimming left V 3 bases short and J 4 bases short, with 19 bases between. This CDR3 contains 17 residues. The full variable domain, completed using reference TRBV19 and TRBJ2-1, is DGGITQSPKYLFRKEGQNVTLSCEQNLNHDAMYWYRQDPGQGLRLIYYSQIVNDFQKGDIAEGYSVSREKKESFPLTVTSAQKNPTAFYLCASSIPSRADFYNEQFFGPGTRLTVL.

The chain has TRBV10-3 and TRBJ1-1, with 8 bases aligning to TRBD1. The CDR3 covers 13 residues. V lost 11 bases to trimming and J lost 0 bases; unmatched junction nucleotides: 5. Germline CDR1 and CDR2: ENHRY and SYGVKD. This chain's CDR3 is CAATGAMNTEAFF. The CDR3 coding sequence is TGTGCCGCGACAGGGGCCATGAACACTGAAGCTTTCTTT.

The V call is TRBV7-9, the J call TRBJ2-2, with D possibly matching TRBD1 (5 bases). CDR3 length equals 13 residues. Trimming took 6 bases from V and 5 from J, leaving 10 bases between them. Per germline, CDR1 SEHNR and CDR2 FQNEAQ (reference sequence). CDR3 region: CASREAGTGELFF. CDR3 bases: TGTGCCAGCAGGGAAGCAGGGACCGGGGAGCTGTTTTTT.

The sample holds one count of this clone. The chain employs TRBV7-3 and TRBJ2-6; possible D gene TRBD2, 6 bases. This CDR3 comprises 15 residues. V gave up 3 bases and J gave up 4 bases, with 10 bases separating them. Germline CDR1 reads SGHTA; CDR2 reads FQGTGA. CDR3 DNA: TGTGCCAGCAGCTTGGAGGGATACGGGGCCAACGTCCTGACTTTC. Its translation is CASSLEGYGANVLTF.

The rearrangement uses TRBV11-2 and TRBJ2-1; a weak D match, TRBD2 (5 bases). Germline CDR1 is SGHAT and CDR2 is FQNNGV. This CDR3 has 13 amino acids. The ends were cut back, 1 base at V and 9 bases at J, with 10 bases in the middle. CDR3 loop: CASSLGASIEQFF. For the CDR3, the DNA is TGTGCCAGCAGCTTAGGGGCTAGCATTGAGCAGTTCTTC.

This chain joins TRBV9 and TRBJ2-7; D is possibly TRBD1 (6 bases). The germline CDR1 and CDR2 sequences are SGDLS and YYNGEE. V lost 4 bases to trimming and J lost 1 base, with 12 bases between them. The CDR3 is made up of 14 amino acids. The CDR3 nucleotides read TGTGCCAGCAGCTTACAAGGGGGTTCCTACGAGCAGTACTTC. This codes for CASSLQGGSYEQYF.

The gene calls are TRBV4-3 and TRBJ2-2; 8 positions match TRBD2. V trimming: 0 bases; J trimming: 0 bases; junction bases outside the gene matches: 0. Germline CDR1 LGHNA, CDR2 YSLEER. The CDR3 runs to 16 residues. The CDR3 DNA is TGCGCCAGCAGCCAAGAGACTAGCGCGAACACCGGGGAGCTGTTTTTT. As protein: CASSQETSANTGELFF.

The rearrangement uses TRBV9 and TRBJ1-2; D remains ambiguous. Germline loops: CDR1 SGDLS, CDR2 YYNGEE. V shed 4 bases and J shed 4 bases, with 17 bases lying between them. The CDR3 totals 15 residues. CDR3 in DNA: TGTGCCAGCAGCCCAGACCCGGGGTCCTCCTATGGCTACACCTTC. It encodes CASSPDPGSSYGYTF.

CDR3 DNA: TGCAGCGCTGGCCCAACCTGGGAGACCCAGTACTTC. Translating it yields CSAGPTWETQYF. The chain links TRBV29-1 to TRBJ2-5; D uncertain. Germline lookup yields CDR1 SQVTM and CDR2 ANQGSEA. Trimming pared 7 bases from V and 5 bases from J, leaving 14 bases between. The CDR3 is made up of 12 amino acids.

The chain carries TRBV6-5 and TRBJ1-2; D is uncertain. Trimming stripped 3 bases from V and 2 bases from J, with 10 bases between. CDR3 length: 14 residues. The germline V gene has CDR1 MNHEY and CDR2 SVGAGI. Here the CDR3 DNA reads TGTGCCAGCAGTTATGCCCCGGGGAACTATGGCTACACCTTC. Translating it yields CASSYAPGNYGYTF.

The chain joins TRBV7-3 to TRBJ2-3, with 8 bases aligning to TRBD2. Germline V lookup: CDR1 SGHTA, CDR2 FQGTGA. The CDR3 spans 16 residues. The trim removed 4 bases at V and 8 bases at J, leaving 14 bases unmatched. The CDR3 DNA sequence: TGTGCCAGCAGCTCTGGGTCTGGACTAGCCCAGGTTACGCAGTATTTT. This gives the protein CASSSGSGLAQVTQYF.

The rearrangement links TRBV19 to TRBJ1-2; possible D gene TRBD1, 6 bases. The V gene's germline CDR1 is LNHDA and CDR2 SQIVND (reference sequence). With 0 bases removed from V and 5 bases from J, the gap between germline ends came to 10 bases. This CDR3 spans 14 amino acids. The CDR3 is CASSIEHRVYGYTF. CDR3 nucleotides: TGTGCCAGTAGTATAGAGCACAGGGTATATGGCTACACCTTC.

This chain connects TRBV30 to TRBJ2-7; D is possibly TRBD1 (6 bases). This CDR3 contains 11 residues. The germline CDR1 and CDR2 sequences are GTSNPN and SVGIG (reference sequence). V shed 5 bases and J shed 5 bases, with 10 bases lying between them. The CDR3 DNA follows: TGTGCCTGGTGGCAGGGGAACGAGCAGTACTTC. This sequence encodes CAWWQGNEQYF.

This clone has just one count. The J gene is TRBJ2-7, the V gene TRBV10-3; 7 bases map to TRBD1. This CDR3 spans 13 amino acids. Per the germline V gene, CDR1 is ENHRY and CDR2 is SYGVKD. Trimming removed 2 bases from V and 9 bases from J; junction bases left unmatched: 7. The CDR3 spells CAISEDRVFAQYF. DNA for the CDR3: TGTGCCATCAGTGAGGACAGGGTGTTCGCGCAGTACTTC.

V is TRBV18 and J is TRBJ1-5, with a tentative D call TRBD1 (5 bases). The CDR3 runs to 13 residues. Trimming removed 3 bases at V and 8 bases at J, with 11 bases between. CDR1 is KGHSH and CDR2 is LQKENI in the germline V gene. In DNA form, the CDR3 reads TGTGCCAGCTCACCCTCAGGGAAGGAGCCCCAGCATTTT. This codes for CASSPSGKEPQHF.

The CDR3 region is CASSSTSGSNEQFF. Here the CDR3 DNA reads TGTGCCAGCAGCTCGACTAGCGGGAGCAATGAGCAGTTCTTC. The rearrangement links TRBV11-2 to TRBJ2-1; 12 bases are shared with TRBD2. The CDR3 covers 14 residues. The trim removed 4 bases at V and 6 bases at J, leaving 1 base unmatched. The V gene's germline CDR1 is SGHAT and CDR2 FQNNGV.

The chain is built from TRBV27 and TRBJ2-1; TRBD2 matches 10 bases. V lost 3 bases, J lost 10 bases, and 12 bases stayed unmatched. The CDR3 is made up of 16 amino acids. From germline, CDR1 is MNHEY and CDR2 SMNVEV (reference sequence). CDR3 residues: CASSFTSSGRSNEQFF. The DNA of the CDR3 is TGTGCCAGCAGTTTCACCTCTAGCGGGAGAAGTAACGAGCAGTTCTTC.

V and J are TRBV18 and TRBJ2-3; TRBD2 might be the D (5 bases). There are 13 residues in the CDR3. Looked up from germline, CDR1 is KGHSH and CDR2 is LQKENI. Trimming pared 5 bases from V and 1 base from J, leaving 7 bases between. In DNA form, the CDR3 reads TGTGCCAGCTCAGCAGCGGGCACAGATACGCAGTATTTT. Translating it yields CASSAAGTDTQYF.